This TCR beta chain stems from a study of blood T cell repertoires in COVID-19. Overall study: In each case, the material was cDNA or gDNA derived from T cells, B-cell-depleted T cells, or PBMCs.

Using immunoSEQ multiplex PCR, the repertoire was profiled, and TCRdb retains in-frame clones only, with some absent. The table records roughly 52,000 clones, roughly 90% of them present only once. Enrolment of Seattle patients took place during active infection, and they were followed longitudinally. The sequence was obtained from a man in his forties with COVID-19, enrolled during active disease. Input material: peripheral blood.

In DNA, the CDR3 is TGTGCCAGCAGTTTAGCCCCCCAGGAGACCCAGTACTTC. As protein: CASSLAPQETQYF. The chain has TRBV12-3 or TRBV12-4 and TRBJ2-5; no definite D call. The CDR3 spans 13 residues. The V gene lost 0 bases and the J gene lost 5 bases, with 7 bases spanning the gap.